The following is a T cell receptor (beta chain) sequence with its context. These data come from a study of blood T cell repertoires in COVID-19. Study-wide background: COVID-19 samples collected from the United States, Italy and Spain covered acute and convalescent phases. PBMCs, B-cell-depleted T cells, or T cells were the source of the cDNA or gDNA that made up the material.

Germline lookup yields CDR1 SGHRS and CDR2 YFSETQ. V lost 2 bases, J lost 8 bases, and 8 bases lay in between. The CDR3 is 13 amino acids. The Seattle site enrolled patients during active infection and followed them longitudinally. The method was immunoSEQ multiplex PCR; TCRdb's version includes in-frame clones alone and lacks a portion of them. Of some 68,000 clones detected, about nine tenths appear once; the ten largest clones hold more than 0.4%. V is TRBV5-1 and J is TRBJ1-6; D is possibly TRBD1 (5 bases). Specimen: peripheral blood. The TCR originated in a man aged 50 to 59 with COVID-19, enrolled during active disease. CDR3 sequence: CASSLKQDSPLHF. The CDR3 DNA follows: TGCGCCAGCAGCTTAAAACAGGATTCACCCCTCCACTTT. The full variable domain, rest sourced from reference TRBV5-1 and TRBJ1-6, is KAGVTQTPRYLIKTRGQQVTLSCSPISGHRSVSWYQQTPGQGLQFLFEYFSETQRNKGNFPGRFSGRQFSNSRSEMNVSTLELGDSALYLCASSLKQDSPLHFGNGTRLTVT.